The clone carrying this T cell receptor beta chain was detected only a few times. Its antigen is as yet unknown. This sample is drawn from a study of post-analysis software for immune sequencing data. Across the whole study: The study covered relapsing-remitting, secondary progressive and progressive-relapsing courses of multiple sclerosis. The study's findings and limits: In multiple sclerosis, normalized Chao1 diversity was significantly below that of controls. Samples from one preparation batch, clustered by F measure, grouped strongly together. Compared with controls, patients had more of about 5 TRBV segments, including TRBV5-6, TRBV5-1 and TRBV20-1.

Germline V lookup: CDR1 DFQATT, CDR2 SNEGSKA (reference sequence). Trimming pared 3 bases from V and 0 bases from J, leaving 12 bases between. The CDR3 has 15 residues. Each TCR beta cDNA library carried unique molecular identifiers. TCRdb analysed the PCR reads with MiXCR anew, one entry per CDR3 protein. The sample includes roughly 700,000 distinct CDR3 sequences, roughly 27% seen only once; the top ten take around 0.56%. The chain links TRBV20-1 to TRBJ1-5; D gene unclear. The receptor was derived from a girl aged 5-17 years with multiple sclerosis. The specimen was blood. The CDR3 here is CSASPSLDSNQPQHF. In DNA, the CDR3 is TGCAGTGCTAGTCCCTCGTTGGATAGCAATCAGCCCCAGCATTTT.